This TCR beta chain is from a study of blood T cell repertoires in COVID-19. Looking at the study overall: From T cells, B-cell-depleted T cells, or PBMCs came the material, which was cDNA or gDNA.

Authors' methods: Scientists estimated how many nucleated cells there were by amplifying reference gene primers. Profiling relied on immunoSEQ multiplex PCR, and the TCRdb table lists in-frame clones only, not all of them. The V and J calls and clone size were taken over from that table, and D and trimming were inferred from the DNA. The sample contains 100,000 to 150,000 clones, 88% of which appear only once. Trimming removed 10 bases at V and 0 bases at J, with 10 bases between. The CDR3 spans 14 residues. Germline V CDR1 and CDR2: MDHEN, SYDVKM. Sequencing was done on a sample of peripheral blood. The receptor was derived from a man over 45 with acute or convalescent COVID-19. The chain links TRBV28 to TRBJ1-6; D perhaps matches TRBD1 (6 bases). CDR3 sequence reads: CATKGGSYNSPLHF. Written as DNA, the CDR3 is TGTGCCACCAAAGGGGGCTCCTATAATTCACCCCTCCACTTT.